This T cell receptor beta chain was found in a study of human T cells and chemical hapten exposure. At the level of the study: A mostly female patient group had alopecia areata, totalis or universalis.

Study-wide results and limits: Alopecia was present in the donors, so their immune response may differ from healthy people's. It was expanded TCRs that formed significantly more large CDR3 similarity clusters than controls did.

This clonotype was picked up a small number of times. Its antigen is unknown. As to time point: pre-sensitization, week 0. Treatment indicated: therapeutic diphenylcyclopropenone sensitization with weekly scalp DPC. From the RACE reads, TCRdb called clonotypes with MiXCR, one entry per CDR3 protein. The top ten hold 2% to 3% of the sample, which has roughly 380,000 distinct CDR3 sequences, 4% to 6% seen once. The CDR3 runs 13 residues. Germline CDR1 is MDHEN and CDR2 is SYDVKM. The ends were cut back, 2 bases at V and 2 bases at J, with 7 bases in the middle. This clonotype was sampled from a woman in her forties or fifties with alopecia areata. Some clones in this sample may be carry-over from other donors' samples. The rearrangement uses TRBV28 and TRBJ2-7; no clear D gene. The source material was whole blood, sampled in connection with sensitization to the hapten diphenylcyclopropenone (DPC). The DNA of the CDR3 is TGTGCCAGCAGTTTACCCCGACCCTACGAGCAGTACTTC. Protein sequence: CASSLPRPYEQYF.